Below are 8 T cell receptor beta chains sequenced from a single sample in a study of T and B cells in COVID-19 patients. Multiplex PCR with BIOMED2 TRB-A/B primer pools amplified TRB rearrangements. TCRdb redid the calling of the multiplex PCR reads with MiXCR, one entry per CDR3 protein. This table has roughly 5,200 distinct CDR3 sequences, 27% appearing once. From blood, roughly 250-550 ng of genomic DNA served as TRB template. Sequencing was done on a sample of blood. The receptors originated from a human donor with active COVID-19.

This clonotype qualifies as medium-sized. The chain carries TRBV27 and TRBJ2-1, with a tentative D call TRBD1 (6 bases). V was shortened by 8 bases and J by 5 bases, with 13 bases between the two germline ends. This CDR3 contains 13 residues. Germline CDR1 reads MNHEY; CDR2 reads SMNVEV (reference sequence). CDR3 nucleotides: TGTGCCAGCCGCAAAACAGGGCACAATGAGCAGTTCTTC. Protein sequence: CASRKTGHNEQFF.

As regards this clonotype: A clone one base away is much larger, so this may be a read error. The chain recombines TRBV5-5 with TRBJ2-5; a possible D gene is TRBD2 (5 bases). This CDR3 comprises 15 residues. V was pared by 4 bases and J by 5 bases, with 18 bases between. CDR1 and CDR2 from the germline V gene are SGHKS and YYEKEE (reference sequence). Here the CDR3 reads CASSPSPGSHETQYF. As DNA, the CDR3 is TGTGCCAGCAGCCCCAGTCCGGGGTCCCATGAGACCCAGTACTTC.

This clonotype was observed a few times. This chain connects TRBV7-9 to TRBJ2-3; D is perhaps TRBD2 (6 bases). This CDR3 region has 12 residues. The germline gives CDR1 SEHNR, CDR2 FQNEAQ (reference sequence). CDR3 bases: TGTGCTTATCGGAGGGGAGGAGATACGCAGTATTTT. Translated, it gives CAYRRGGDTQYF.

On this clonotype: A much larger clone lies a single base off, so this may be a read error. Here the CDR3 reads CARSLVGTDTQYF. CDR3 bases: TGTGCCAGAAGCTTGGTAGGCACAGATACGCAGTATTTT. V and J are TRBV5-5 and TRBJ2-3; D call uncertain. The CDR3 runs 13 residues. Germline loops: CDR1 SGHKS, CDR2 YYEKEE (reference sequence).

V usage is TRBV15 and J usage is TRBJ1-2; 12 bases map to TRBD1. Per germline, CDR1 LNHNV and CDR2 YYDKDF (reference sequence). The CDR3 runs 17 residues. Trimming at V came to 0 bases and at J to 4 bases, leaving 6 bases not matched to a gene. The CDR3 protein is CATSRDHWDRGLYGYTF. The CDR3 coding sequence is TGTGCCACCAGCAGAGATCATTGGGACAGGGGGCTCTATGGCTACACCTTC.

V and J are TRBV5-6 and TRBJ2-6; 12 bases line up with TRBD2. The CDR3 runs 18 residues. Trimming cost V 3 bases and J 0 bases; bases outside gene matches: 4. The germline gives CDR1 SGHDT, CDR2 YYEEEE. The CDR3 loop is CASSSGLAGFSGANVLTF. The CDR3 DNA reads TGTGCCAGCAGCTCTGGACTAGCGGGGTTCTCTGGGGCCAACGTCCTGACTTTC.

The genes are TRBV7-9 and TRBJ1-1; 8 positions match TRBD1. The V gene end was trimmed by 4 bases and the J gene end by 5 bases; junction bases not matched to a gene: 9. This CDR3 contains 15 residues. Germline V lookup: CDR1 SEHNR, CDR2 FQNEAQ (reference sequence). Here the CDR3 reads CASSSSTGDRTEAFF. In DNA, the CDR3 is TGTGCCAGCAGCTCCTCGACAGGGGATCGGACTGAAGCTTTCTTT.

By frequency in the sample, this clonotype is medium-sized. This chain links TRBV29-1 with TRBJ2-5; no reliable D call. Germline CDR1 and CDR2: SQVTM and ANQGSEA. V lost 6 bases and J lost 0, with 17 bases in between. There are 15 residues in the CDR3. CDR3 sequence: CSVYGPAPYQETQYF. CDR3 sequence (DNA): TGCAGCGTCTATGGACCCGCGCCGTACCAAGAGACCCAGTACTTC.